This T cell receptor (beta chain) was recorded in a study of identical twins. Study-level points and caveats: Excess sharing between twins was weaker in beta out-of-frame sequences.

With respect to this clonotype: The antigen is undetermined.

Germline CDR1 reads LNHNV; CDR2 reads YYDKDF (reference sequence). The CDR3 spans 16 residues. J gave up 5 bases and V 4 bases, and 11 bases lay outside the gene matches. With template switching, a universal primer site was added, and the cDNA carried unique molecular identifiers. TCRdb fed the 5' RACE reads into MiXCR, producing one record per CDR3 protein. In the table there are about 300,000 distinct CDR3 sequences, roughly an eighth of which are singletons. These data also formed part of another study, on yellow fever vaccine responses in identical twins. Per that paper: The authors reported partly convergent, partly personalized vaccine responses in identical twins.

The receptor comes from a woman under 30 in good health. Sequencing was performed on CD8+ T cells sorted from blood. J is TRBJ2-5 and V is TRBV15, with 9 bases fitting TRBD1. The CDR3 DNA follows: TGTGCCACCAGCAAAGAGGTACAGGGGGCTTCGGAGACCCAGTACTTC. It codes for CATSKEVQGASETQYF.